The 32 T cell receptor beta chains below all came from one sample that was sequenced in a study of control samples from healthy donors and cancer patients. TCRdb's table, derived via immunoSEQ multiplex PCR, lists solely in-frame clones and lacks some. This repertoire shows tens of thousands of clones, roughly 85% found once; its top ten account for about 20%. The material sequenced was PBMCs. These receptors were collected from a man aged 55 to 70 with head and neck cancer.

Only one count was recorded for this clone. The J gene is TRBJ1-2, the V gene TRBV5-5; the D is unclear. Trimming removed 0 bases from V and 8 bases from J, with 5 bases in between. The V gene's germline CDR1 is SGHKS and CDR2 YYEKEE (reference sequence). The CDR3 is 11 amino acids. CDR3: CASSLVYGYTF. CDR3 DNA sequence: TGTGCCAGCAGCTTGGTTTACGGCTACACCTTC.

The CDR3 sequence: CASSFDIAEAFF. The CDR3 DNA follows: TGTGCCAGCAGCTTTGATATCGCTGAAGCTTTCTTT. The chain joins TRBV11-2 to TRBJ1-1; D is unresolved. The CDR3 consists of 12 residues. Per the germline V gene, CDR1 is SGHAT and CDR2 is FQNNGV. Trimming stripped 3 bases from V and 6 bases from J, with 8 bases between.

The CDR3, as DNA: TGTGCCAGCAGCTCCTCGCGTGAACCTAACTATGGCTACACCTTC. Protein product: CASSSSREPNYGYTF. This chain joins TRBV6-5 and TRBJ1-2; D gene uncertain. CDR3 length: 15 residues. V was trimmed by 6 bases and J by 0 bases, leaving 14 bases between them. Germline assignment: CDR1 MNHEY and CDR2 SVGAGI.

The CDR3, as DNA: TGTGCCAGCAGTTTATCGTGGGAGTTCGGTGGCTACACCTTC. As protein: CASSLSWEFGGYTF. The rearrangement uses TRBV27 and TRBJ1-2; D unresolved. Trimming shortened V by 0 bases and J by 7 bases, and 12 bases separated the two germline ends. The CDR3 extends over 14 amino acids. Germline assignment: CDR1 MNHEY and CDR2 SMNVEV (reference sequence).

The V call is TRBV6-5, the J call TRBJ1-5, with a tentative D call TRBD1 (5 bases). V lost 6 bases and J 2 bases, leaving 8 bases between the germline ends. This CDR3 has 13 amino acids. Germline CDR1 MNHEY, CDR2 SVGAGI. The DNA for the CDR3 is TGTGCCAGCAGAGAGACAGGCAATCAGCCCCAGCATTTT. Encoded protein: CASRETGNQPQHF.

The chain combines TRBV12-3 or TRBV12-4 with TRBJ2-2; D gene unclear. CDR3 length: 12 amino acids. V was clipped by 4 bases and J by 3 bases, with 3 bases between them. The CDR3 DNA reads TGTGCCAGCAGTTCAGACACCGGGGAGCTGTTTTTT. It codes for CASSSDTGELFF.

This clone has a handful of counts. The genes are TRBV11-3 and TRBJ2-2; 8 nucleotides line up with TRBD1. This CDR3 has 16 amino acids. With V trimmed by 5 bases and J by 7 bases, 12 bases remained unmatched. In germline, CDR1 is SGHNT, CDR2 YENEEA. The CDR3 spells CASSPLRGQAGGELFF. The CDR3 DNA reads TGTGCCAGCAGCCCCTTGAGGGGACAGGCAGGCGGGGAGCTGTTTTTT.

This chain uses TRBV7-2 with TRBJ2-5; 10 nucleotides line up with TRBD1. Germline V gives CDR1 SGHTA, CDR2 FQGNSA. The V and J ends lost 3 bases and 4 bases, in that order; junction bases with no gene match: 2. The CDR3 extends over 14 amino acids. The chain's CDR3 is CASSFDRGRETQYF. The CDR3 bases are TGTGCCAGCAGCTTTGACAGGGGGCGAGAGACCCAGTACTTC.

The genes are TRBV2 and TRBJ2-7; weak D call: TRBD2 (5 bases). Germline V gives CDR1 SNHLY, CDR2 FYNNEI. The V and J ends lost 9 bases and 4 bases respectively, with 16 bases between them. CDR3 length: 13 amino acids. The CDR3 protein is CARGRGKTYEQYF. The CDR3 DNA follows: TGTGCCAGGGGTAGAGGGAAGACTTACGAGCAGTACTTC.

This clone was seen a few times. V and J are TRBV6-2 or TRBV6-3 and TRBJ1-4, with 7 bases that match TRBD1. The germline V gene has CDR1 MNHEY and CDR2 SVGEGT. V was clipped by 6 bases and J by 1 base; unmatched bases: 8. The CDR3 is made up of 16 amino acids. CDR3 amino acids: CASSLLRGVTNEKLFF. The CDR3 DNA follows: TGTGCCAGCAGCCTCCTCAGGGGGGTAACTAATGAAAAACTGTTTTTT.

J is TRBJ2-2 and V is TRBV11-2; D not resolved. Germline V gives CDR1 SGHAT, CDR2 FQNNGV. The CDR3 runs 15 residues. The V gene lost 1 base and the J gene lost 1 base, with 7 bases spanning the gap. The CDR3: CASSLVTMNTGELFF. The CDR3, as DNA: TGTGCCAGCAGCTTAGTGACAATGAACACCGGGGAGCTGTTTTTT.

This sequence joins TRBV9 and TRBJ2-5; 8 nucleotides match TRBD2. Per the germline V gene, CDR1 is SGDLS and CDR2 is YYNGEE. The CDR3 has 16 residues. V was pared by 3 bases and J by 4 bases, with 11 bases of the junction left unmatched. The CDR3 nucleotides read TGTGCCAGCAGCGACCGAGCGGGAGCCCCAATAGAGACCCAGTACTTC. Translation gives CASSDRAGAPIETQYF.

For the CDR3, the DNA is TGTGCCAGCTCACCACCGGGAGTTGGCACCTACAATGAGCAGTTCTTC. This encodes CASSPPGVGTYNEQFF. The chain has TRBV18 and TRBJ2-1; possibly TRBD2 for D (5 bases). The CDR3 loop spans 16 amino acids. Germline-derived CDR1 and CDR2 are KGHSH and LQKENI. The germline V and J ends were trimmed by 0 bases and 2 bases, with 11 bases remaining between them.

The chain uses TRBV2 and TRBJ1-6; D is unclear. The V and J ends lost 7 bases and 5 bases respectively, with 12 bases between them. There are 14 residues in the CDR3. The germline V gene has CDR1 SNHLY and CDR2 FYNNEI. For the CDR3, the DNA is TGTGCCAGCAAGTCGGACGGACATAATTCACCCCTCCACTTT. Its translation is CASKSDGHNSPLHF.

This clone has a handful of counts. The chain carries TRBV19 and TRBJ1-3, with 8 bases identical to TRBD1. Germline CDR1 is LNHDA and CDR2 is SQIVND (reference sequence). Trimming removed 3 bases from V and 0 bases from J; junction bases left unmatched: 4. The CDR3 spans 16 residues. CDR3 amino acids: CASSIPTGGSGNTIYF. The CDR3 DNA is TGTGCCAGTAGTATCCCAACAGGGGGCTCTGGAAACACCATATATTTT.

For this clone: The same CDR3 can be traced to other DNA sequences in this sample. This chain links TRBV6-5 with TRBJ2-7; 9 bases agree with TRBD1. This CDR3 spans 15 amino acids. V shed 2 bases, J shed 2 bases, and the junction held 4 bases outside the gene matches. Germline CDR1 reads MNHEY; CDR2 reads SVGAGI. CDR3 nucleotide sequence: TGTGCCAGCAGTTACCGGGGACAGGGCACCTACGAGCAGTACTTC. It yields the protein CASSYRGQGTYEQYF.

The chain is built from TRBV27 and TRBJ2-5, with unresolved D. CDR3 length: 14 residues. Trimming took 0 bases from V and 1 from J, leaving 6 bases between them. The germline V gene encodes CDR1 MNHEY and CDR2 SMNVEV (reference sequence). The chain's CDR3 is CASSLSPAQETQYF. The DNA for the CDR3 is TGTGCCAGCAGTTTATCGCCCGCCCAAGAGACCCAGTACTTC.

Comments on this clone: Relative to the germline gene, one junction end is altered; a read error may explain this. V is TRBV7-7 and J is TRBJ2-1, with D possibly being TRBD1 (6 bases). CDR3 length: 15 residues. The germline CDR1 and CDR2 sequences are SSHAT and FNYEAQ (reference sequence). CDR3 nucleotide sequence: TGTGCTAGCAGTCAACAGGGATACTCCTACAATGAGCAGTTCTTC. Its protein is CASSQQGYSYNEQFF.

The chain recombines TRBV6-5 with TRBJ2-1; 7 bases align to TRBD1. After removal of 7 bases from V and 7 bases from J, the junction contained 10 bases not matched to a gene. The CDR3 length is 14 residues. Per germline, CDR1 MNHEY and CDR2 SVGAGI. Here the CDR3 reads CASMRQGYRNEQFF. In DNA form, the CDR3 reads TGTGCCAGCATGAGACAGGGCTATAGGAATGAGCAGTTCTTC.

This clone was counted only a few times. The rearrangement uses TRBV9 and TRBJ1-5; 9 nucleotides match TRBD1. V gave up 3 bases and J gave up 4 bases; unmatched junction bases: 8. CDR3 length: 16 residues. In germline, CDR1 is SGDLS, CDR2 YYNGEE. As DNA, the CDR3 is TGTGCCAGCAGCGCTGGGGGCGGGACAGGGAATCAGCCCCAGCATTTT. Protein: CASSAGGGTGNQPQHF.

The J gene is TRBJ2-2, the V gene TRBV24-1; 7 bases map to TRBD2. Germline loops: CDR1 KGHDR, CDR2 SFDVKD. CDR3 length: 19 residues. Losses at the gene ends were 3 bases for V and 0 bases for J; bases not matched to a gene: 12. This CDR3 reads CATSDISPGLTTNTGELFF. CDR3 bases: TGTGCCACCAGTGATATAAGTCCGGGACTAACGACGAACACCGGGGAGCTGTTTTTT.

This clone appeared a few times. The V call is TRBV18, the J call TRBJ2-5; D is uncertain. Looked up from germline, CDR1 is KGHSH and CDR2 is LQKENI. This CDR3 contains 12 residues. Trimming stripped 3 bases from V and 0 bases from J, with 2 bases between. CDR3 nucleotide sequence: TGTGCCAGCTCACCTTACCAAGAGACCCAGTACTTC. It specifies CASSPYQETQYF.

The genes are TRBV2 and TRBJ1-5; 7 bases align to TRBD1. The CDR3 totals 15 residues. J was trimmed by 2 bases and V by 7 bases; bases with no gene match: 8. Germline V lookup: CDR1 SNHLY, CDR2 FYNNEI. CDR3 residues: CASTSGGLGNQPQHF. The DNA of the CDR3 is TGTGCCAGCACATCAGGGGGATTGGGCAATCAGCCCCAGCATTTT. Combining the CDR3 with reference TRBV2 and TRBJ1-5 gives the whole variable domain EPEVTQTPSHQVTQMGQEVILRCVPISNHLYFYWYRQILGQKVEFLVSFYNNEISEKSEIFDDQFSVERPDGSNFTLKIRSTKLEDSAMYFCASTSGGLGNQPQHFGDGTRLSIL.

Concerning this clone: Other nucleotide sequences from this sample produce the same CDR3. The chain combines TRBV21-1 with TRBJ2-7; the listed D gene, TRBD2, was not tested against the DNA. TRBV21-1 is recorded as a pseudogene. CDR3 length: 14 residues. The CDR3 coding sequence is TGTGCCAGCAGGGAAAGATCGGGGAAGGACGAGCAGTACTTC. It specifies CASRERSGKDEQYF.

V is TRBV6-1 and J is TRBJ1-5; 7 bases are shared with TRBD1. The J segment lost 0 bases and the V segment lost 1 base, leaving 6 bases of the junction unmatched. The CDR3 covers 17 residues. Per germline, CDR1 MNHNS and CDR2 SASEGT. For the CDR3, the DNA is TGTGCCAGCAGTGAAGAGGGGGCTCAATATAGCAATCAGCCCCAGCATTTT. This encodes CASSEEGAQYSNQPQHF.

This clone was found a few times. The rearrangement links TRBV3-1 (or the pseudogene TRBV3-2) to TRBJ2-1; TRBD2 matches at 10 bases. The germline V gene has CDR1 LGHDT and CDR2 YNNKEL (reference sequence). The CDR3 spans 18 residues. V lost 4 bases to trimming and J lost 1 base; unmatched junction nucleotides: 10. CDR3 sequence reads: CASSPTQLLAGSYNEQFF. The CDR3 DNA is TGTGCCAGCAGCCCCACCCAACTACTAGCGGGATCCTACAATGAGCAGTTCTTC.

In its sample, this clone was seen a few times. The V call is TRBV6-2 or TRBV6-3, the J call TRBJ2-7; TRBD2 agrees at 7 bases. V was pared by 4 bases and J by 0 bases, with 18 bases of the junction left unmatched. This CDR3 has 19 residues. The germline gives CDR1 MNHEY, CDR2 SVGEGT. The CDR3 region has the DNA TGTGCCAGCAGTTTTCACACGGGGGGTTTCGAGGTTAGCTCCTACGAGCAGTACTTC. Its translation is CASSFHTGGFEVSSYEQYF.

With respect to this clone: A junction end diverges from the germline sequence, so it may reflect a read error. This chain connects TRBV5-1 to TRBJ1-2, with 7 bases lining up with TRBD1. The CDR3 is 12 amino acids. The germline V gene has CDR1 SGHRS and CDR2 YFSETQ. DNA for the CDR3: TGCGCCAGCAACGACCCGGGACAGACTCTCGCCTTC. It translates to CASNDPGQTLAF.

V gene TRBV7-9 combines with J gene TRBJ2-7; 8 bases are a match to TRBD1. After removal of 3 bases from V and 6 bases from J, the junction contained 7 bases not matched to a gene. CDR1 SEHNR and CDR2 FQNEAQ come from the germline V gene (reference sequence). The CDR3 has 14 amino acids. CDR3 coding DNA: TGTGCCAGCAGCTTCCGACAGGGGAAGGGCGAGCAGTACTTC. This sequence encodes CASSFRQGKGEQYF.

This clone was recorded only once. This sample includes further DNA sequences coding for the same CDR3. The chain is built from TRBV5-1 and TRBJ2-7; 7 nucleotides agree with TRBD1. The CDR3 totals 16 residues. Germline values: CDR1 SGHRS, CDR2 YFSETQ. V shed 0 bases and J 0 bases; nucleotides not matched to a gene: 6. DNA for the CDR3: TGCGCCAGCAGCTTGGGGCACAGGGACAGCTCCTACGAGCAGTACTTC. Protein sequence: CASSLGHRDSSYEQYF.

J is TRBJ2-1 and V is TRBV5-6; D gene uncertain. The V end lost 3 bases, the J end lost 6 bases, and 10 bases lay between the germline ends. The CDR3 has 13 amino acids. From germline, CDR1 is SGHDT and CDR2 YYEEEE. The CDR3 DNA is TGTGCCAGCAGCTCCCCGCGGCGCAATGAGCAGTTCTTC. Amino acid sequence: CASSSPRRNEQFF.

This clone was recorded a few times. The chain has TRBV28 and TRBJ2-2, with 11 nucleotides matching TRBD1. Germline values: CDR1 MDHEN, CDR2 SYDVKM. Trimming removed 6 bases from V and 4 bases from J; junction bases left unmatched: 10. The CDR3 contains 17 residues. The DNA of the CDR3 is TGTGCCAGCAGCTCTCCGGGACAGGGGGGGTCCACCGGGGAGCTGTTTTTT. Translated: CASSSPGQGGSTGELFF.